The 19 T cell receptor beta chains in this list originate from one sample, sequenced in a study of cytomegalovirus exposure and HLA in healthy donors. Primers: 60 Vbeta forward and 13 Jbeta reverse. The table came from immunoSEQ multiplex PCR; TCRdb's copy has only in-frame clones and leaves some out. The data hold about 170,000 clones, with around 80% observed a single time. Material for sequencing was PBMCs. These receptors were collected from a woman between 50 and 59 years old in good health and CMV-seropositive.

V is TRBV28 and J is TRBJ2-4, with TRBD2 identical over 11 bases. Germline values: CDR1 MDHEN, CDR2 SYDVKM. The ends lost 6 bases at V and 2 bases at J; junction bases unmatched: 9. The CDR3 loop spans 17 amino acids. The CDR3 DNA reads TGTGCCAGCAGCCTAGCGGGAGGAGGGAGAACCAAAAACATTCAGTACTTC. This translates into CASSLAGGGRTKNIQYF.

The CDR3 spells CASSNTYEQYF. The CDR3 DNA reads TGTGCCAGTAGTAACACCTACGAGCAGTACTTC. The rearrangement joins TRBV19 to TRBJ2-7, with D unresolved. The V gene lost 4 bases and the J gene lost 2 bases, with 3 bases spanning the gap. The CDR3 runs to 11 residues. Germline V gives CDR1 LNHDA, CDR2 SQIVND (reference sequence).

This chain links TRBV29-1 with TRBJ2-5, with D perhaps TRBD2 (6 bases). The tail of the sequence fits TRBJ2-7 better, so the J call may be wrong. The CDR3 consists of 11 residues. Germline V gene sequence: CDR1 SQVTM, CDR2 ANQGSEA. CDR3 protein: CSVDGGNEQYF. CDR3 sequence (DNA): TGCAGCGTTGACGGAGGGAACGAGCAGTACTTC.

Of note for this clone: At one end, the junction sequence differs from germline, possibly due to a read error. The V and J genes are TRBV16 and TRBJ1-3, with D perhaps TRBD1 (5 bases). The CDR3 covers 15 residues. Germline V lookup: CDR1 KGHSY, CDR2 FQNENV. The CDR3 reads CASSESRGPGNTIYF. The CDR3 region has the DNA TGTGCCAGCAGCGAATCTAGGGGCCCTGGAAACACCATATATTTT.

The CDR3: CASSPDRGRLWHTEAFF. The DNA for the CDR3 is TGTGCCAGCTCACCGGACAGGGGGCGGCTATGGCACACTGAAGCTTTCTTT. The chain uses TRBV18 and TRBJ1-1; 11 bases agree with TRBD1. V dropped 3 bases and J dropped 3; count of bases not matched to a gene: 9. This CDR3 has 17 amino acids. The V gene's germline CDR1 is KGHSH and CDR2 LQKENI.

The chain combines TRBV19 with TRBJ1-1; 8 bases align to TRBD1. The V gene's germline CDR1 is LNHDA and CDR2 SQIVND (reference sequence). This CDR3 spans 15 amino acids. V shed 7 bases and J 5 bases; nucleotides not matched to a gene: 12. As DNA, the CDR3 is TGTGCCAGTACACTCCAACAGGGGGTCGAGACTGAAGCTTTCTTT. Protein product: CASTLQQGVETEAFF. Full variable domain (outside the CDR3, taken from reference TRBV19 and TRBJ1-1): DGGITQSPKYLFRKEGQNVTLSCEQNLNHDAMYWYRQDPGQGLRLIYYSQIVNDFQKGDIAEGYSVSREKKESFPLTVTSAQKNPTAFYLCASTLQQGVETEAFFGQGTRLTVV.

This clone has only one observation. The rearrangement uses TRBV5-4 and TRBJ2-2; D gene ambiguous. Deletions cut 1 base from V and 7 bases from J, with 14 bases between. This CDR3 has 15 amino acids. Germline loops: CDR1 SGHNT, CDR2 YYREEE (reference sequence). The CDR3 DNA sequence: TGTGCCAGCAGCTTGCGAGTATTGTCTGACGGGGAGCTGTTTTTT. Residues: CASSLRVLSDGELFF. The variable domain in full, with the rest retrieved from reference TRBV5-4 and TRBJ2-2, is ETGVTQSPTHLIKTRGQQVTLRCSSQSGHNTVSWYQQALGQGPQFIFQYYREEENGRGNFPPRFSGLQFPNYSSELNVNALELDDSALYLCASSLRVLSDGELFFGEGSRLTVL.

The CDR3 loop reads CASRSQVGGPYEQYF. In DNA form, the CDR3 reads TGCGCCAGCAGATCCCAAGTGGGAGGGCCATACGAGCAGTACTTC. V is TRBV5-1 and J is TRBJ2-7; TRBD2 matches at 7 bases. CDR1 is SGHRS, CDR2 YFSETQ, per germline. V was pared by 5 bases and J by 4 bases, with 12 bases of the junction left unmatched. The CDR3 contains 15 residues.

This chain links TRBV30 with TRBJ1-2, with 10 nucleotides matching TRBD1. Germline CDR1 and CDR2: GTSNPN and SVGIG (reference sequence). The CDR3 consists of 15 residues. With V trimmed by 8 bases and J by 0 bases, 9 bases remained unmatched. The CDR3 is CAQVRDRGPNYGYTF. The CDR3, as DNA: TGTGCCCAAGTCCGGGACAGGGGACCTAACTATGGCTACACCTTC.

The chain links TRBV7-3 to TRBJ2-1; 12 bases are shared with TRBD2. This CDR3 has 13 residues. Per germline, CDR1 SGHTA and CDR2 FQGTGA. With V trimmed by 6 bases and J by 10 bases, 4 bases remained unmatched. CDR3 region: CASSPSGRGEQFF. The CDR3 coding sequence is TGTGCCAGCAGTCCTAGCGGGAGGGGAGAGCAGTTCTTC. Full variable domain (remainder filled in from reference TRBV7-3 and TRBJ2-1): GAGVSQTPSNKVTEKGKYVELRCDPISGHTALYWYRQSLGQGPEFLIYFQGTGAADDSGLPNDRFFAVRPEGSVSTLKIQRTERGDSAVYLCASSPSGRGEQFFGPGTRLTVL.

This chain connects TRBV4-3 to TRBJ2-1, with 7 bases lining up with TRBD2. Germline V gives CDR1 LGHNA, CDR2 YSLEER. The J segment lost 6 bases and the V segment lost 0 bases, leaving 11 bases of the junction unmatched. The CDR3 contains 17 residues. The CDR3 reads CASSQDWAGVAFNEQFF. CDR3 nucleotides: TGCGCCAGCAGCCAAGATTGGGCGGGAGTAGCGTTCAATGAGCAGTTCTTC.

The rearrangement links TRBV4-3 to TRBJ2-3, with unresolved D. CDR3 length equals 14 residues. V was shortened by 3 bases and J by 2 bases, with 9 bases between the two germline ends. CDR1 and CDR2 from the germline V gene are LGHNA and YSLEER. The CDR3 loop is CASSQGSYTDTQYF. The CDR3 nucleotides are TGCGCCAGCAGCCAGGGCAGTTACACAGATACGCAGTATTTT.

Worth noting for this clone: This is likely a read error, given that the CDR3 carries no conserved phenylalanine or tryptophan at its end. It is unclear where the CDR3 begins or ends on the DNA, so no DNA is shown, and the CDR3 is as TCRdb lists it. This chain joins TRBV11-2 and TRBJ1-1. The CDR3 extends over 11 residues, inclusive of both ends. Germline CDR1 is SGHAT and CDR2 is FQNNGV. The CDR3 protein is CASSNNHRGGV.

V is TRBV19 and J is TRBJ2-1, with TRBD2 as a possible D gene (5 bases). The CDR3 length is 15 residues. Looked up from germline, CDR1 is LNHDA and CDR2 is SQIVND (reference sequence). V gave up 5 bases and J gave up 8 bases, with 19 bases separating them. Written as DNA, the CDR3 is TGTGCCAGTAGTCCCCGGGGAGCGGTGAGGGATGAGCAGTTCTTC. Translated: CASSPRGAVRDEQFF.

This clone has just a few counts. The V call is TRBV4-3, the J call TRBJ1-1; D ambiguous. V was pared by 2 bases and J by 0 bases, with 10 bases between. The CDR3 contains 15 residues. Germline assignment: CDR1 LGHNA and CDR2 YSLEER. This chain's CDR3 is CASSQYTGVNTEAFF. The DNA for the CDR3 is TGCGCCAGCAGCCAATATACCGGGGTGAACACTGAAGCTTTCTTT.

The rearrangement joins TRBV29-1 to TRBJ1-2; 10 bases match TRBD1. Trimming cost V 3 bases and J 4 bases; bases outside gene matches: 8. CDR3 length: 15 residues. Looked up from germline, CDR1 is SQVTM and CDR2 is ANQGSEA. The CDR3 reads CSVEASGQGLYGYTF. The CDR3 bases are TGCAGCGTTGAGGCCTCGGGACAGGGGCTCTATGGCTACACCTTC. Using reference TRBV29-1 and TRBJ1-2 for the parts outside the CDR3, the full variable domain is SAVISQKPSRDICQRGTSLTIQCQVDSQVTMMFWYRQQPGQSLTLIATANQGSEATYESGFVIDKFPISRPNLTFSTLTVSNMSPEDSSIYLCSVEASGQGLYGYTFGSGTRLTVV.

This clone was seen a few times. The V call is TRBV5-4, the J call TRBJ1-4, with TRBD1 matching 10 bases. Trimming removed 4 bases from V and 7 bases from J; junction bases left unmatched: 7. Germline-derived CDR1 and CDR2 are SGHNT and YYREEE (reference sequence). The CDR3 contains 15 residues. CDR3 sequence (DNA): TGTGCCAGCAGCCGTGACAGGGGGCGAAGTGAAAAACTGTTTTTT. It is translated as CASSRDRGRSEKLFF.

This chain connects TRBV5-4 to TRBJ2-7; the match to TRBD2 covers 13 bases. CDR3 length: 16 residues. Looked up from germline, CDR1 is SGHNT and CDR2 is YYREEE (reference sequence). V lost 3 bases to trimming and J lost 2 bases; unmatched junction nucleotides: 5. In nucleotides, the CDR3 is TGTGCCAGCAGCTCGGGACTAGCGGGGTTTACCTACGAGCAGTACTTC. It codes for CASSSGLAGFTYEQYF.

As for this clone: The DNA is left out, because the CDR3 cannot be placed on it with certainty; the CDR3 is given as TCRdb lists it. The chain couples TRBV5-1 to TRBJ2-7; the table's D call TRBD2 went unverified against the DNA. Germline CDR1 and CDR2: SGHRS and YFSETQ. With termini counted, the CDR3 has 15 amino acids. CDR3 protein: CASRSTLGLGDEQYF.